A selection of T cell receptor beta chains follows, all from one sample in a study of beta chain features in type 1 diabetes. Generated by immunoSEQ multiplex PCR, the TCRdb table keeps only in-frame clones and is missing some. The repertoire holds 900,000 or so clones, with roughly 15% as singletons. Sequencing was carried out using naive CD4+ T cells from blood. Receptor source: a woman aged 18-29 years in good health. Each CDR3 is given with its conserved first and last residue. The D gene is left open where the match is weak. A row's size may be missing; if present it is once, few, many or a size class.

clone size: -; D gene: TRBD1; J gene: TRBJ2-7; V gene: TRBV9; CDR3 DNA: TGTGCCAGCAGCCCCGGGACAGGGGATTACTACGAGCAGTACTTC; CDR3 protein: CASSPGTGDYYEQYF
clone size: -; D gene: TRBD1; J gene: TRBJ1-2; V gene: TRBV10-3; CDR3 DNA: TGTGCCATCAGTAGACAGGGAGAAGACGGCTACACCTTC; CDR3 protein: CAISRQGEDGYTF
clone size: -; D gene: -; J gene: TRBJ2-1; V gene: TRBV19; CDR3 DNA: TGTGCCAGTAGTATAGGGGCTATCCCGGGTAGCAATGAGCAGTTCTTC; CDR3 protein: CASSIGAIPGSNEQFF
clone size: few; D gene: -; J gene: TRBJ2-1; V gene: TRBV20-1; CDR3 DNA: TGCAGTGCTAACGGGATCAATGAGCAGTTCTTC; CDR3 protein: CSANGINEQFF
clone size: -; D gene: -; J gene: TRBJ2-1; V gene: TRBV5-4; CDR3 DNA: TGTGCCAGCAGCTTGGCGCGGAATGAGCAGTTCTTC; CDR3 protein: CASSLARNEQFF
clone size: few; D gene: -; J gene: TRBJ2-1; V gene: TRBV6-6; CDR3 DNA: TGTGCCAGCCGACGAGGCTTGGACAATGAGCAGTTCTTC; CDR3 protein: CASRRGLDNEQFF
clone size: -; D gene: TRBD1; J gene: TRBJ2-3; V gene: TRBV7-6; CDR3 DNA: TGTGCCAGCAGAGCAGCAGGGGGCAACCCCACAGATACGCAGTATTTT; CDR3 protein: CASRAAGGNPTDTQYF
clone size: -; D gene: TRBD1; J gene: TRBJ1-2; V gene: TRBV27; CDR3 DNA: TGTGCCAGCAGACCGGACAGGGGCCCATATGGCTACACCTTC; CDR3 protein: CASRPDRGPYGYTF
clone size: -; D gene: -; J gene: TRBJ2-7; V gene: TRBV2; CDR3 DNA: TGTGCCAGCAGTGTCTTAGACTACGAGCAGTACTTC; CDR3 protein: CASSVLDYEQYF
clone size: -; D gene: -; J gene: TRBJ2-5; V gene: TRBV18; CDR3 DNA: TGTGCCAGCTCACCACCGGAACAAGAGACCCAGTACTTC; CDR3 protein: CASSPPEQETQYF
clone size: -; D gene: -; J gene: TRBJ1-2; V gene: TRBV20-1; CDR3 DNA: TGCAGTGCTAGAGACCCAGTTAGATACACCTTC; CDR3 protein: CSARDPVRYTF
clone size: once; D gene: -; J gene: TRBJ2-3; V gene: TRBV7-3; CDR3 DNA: TGTGCCAGCAGCTTATTGGGCAGGAGCACAGATACGCAGTATTTT; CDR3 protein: CASSLLGRSTDTQYF
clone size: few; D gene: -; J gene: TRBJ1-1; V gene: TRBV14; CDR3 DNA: TGTGCCAGCAGCCAGGGGGAGAACACTGAAGCTTTCTTT; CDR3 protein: CASSQGENTEAFF
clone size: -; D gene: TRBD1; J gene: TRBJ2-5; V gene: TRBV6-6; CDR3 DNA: TGTGCCAGCAGGGTGACAGGGGGTAACCAAGAGACCCAGTACTTC; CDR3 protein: CASRVTGGNQETQYF
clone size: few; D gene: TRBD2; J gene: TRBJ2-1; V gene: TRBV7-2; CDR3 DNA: TGTGCCAGCTCTGCCGGGACTATTCACAATGAGCAGTTCTTC; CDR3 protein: CASSAGTIHNEQFF
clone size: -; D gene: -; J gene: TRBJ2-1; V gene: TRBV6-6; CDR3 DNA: TGTGCCAGCAGTTACTTGGGGGCTGAGCAGTTCTTC; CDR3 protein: CASSYLGAEQFF
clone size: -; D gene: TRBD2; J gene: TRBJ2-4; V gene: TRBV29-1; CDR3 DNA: TGCAGCGTTGTCCCTTGGGCGGGAGGGCCGGGAAACATTCAGTACTTC; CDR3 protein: CSVVPWAGGPGNIQYF
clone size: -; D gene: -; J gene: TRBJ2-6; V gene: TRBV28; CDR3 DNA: TGTGCCAGCAGACAGGGCCGCTCTGGGGCCAACGTCCTGACTTTC; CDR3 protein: CASRQGRSGANVLTF
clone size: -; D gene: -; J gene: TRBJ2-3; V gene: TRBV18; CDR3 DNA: TGTGCCAGCTCACCATTCGAGATCACGGGATTCATCGATACGCAGTATTTT; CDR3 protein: CASSPFEITGFIDTQYF
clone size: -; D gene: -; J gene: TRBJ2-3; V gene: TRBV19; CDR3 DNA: TGTGCCAGTAGTCCTTCCGTTGAAGATACGCAGTATTTT; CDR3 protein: CASSPSVEDTQYF
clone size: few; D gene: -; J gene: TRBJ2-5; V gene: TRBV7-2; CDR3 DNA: TGTGCCAGCAGCTTAGTTCTGTACCAAGAGACCCAGTACTTC; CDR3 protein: CASSLVLYQETQYF
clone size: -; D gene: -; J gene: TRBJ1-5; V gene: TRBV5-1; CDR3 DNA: TGCGCCAGCAGCTGGGGTGAAGGGAGCAATCAGCCCCAGCATTTT; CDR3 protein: CASSWGEGSNQPQHF
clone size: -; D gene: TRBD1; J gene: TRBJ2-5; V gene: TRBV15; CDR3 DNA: TGTGCCACCAGCCTCAGGGGGCGAGAGACCCAGTACTTC; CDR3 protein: CATSLRGRETQYF
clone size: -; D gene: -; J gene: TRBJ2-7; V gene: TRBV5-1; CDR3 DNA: TGCGCCAGCAGCCCGCACGGGCCGGTGGACGAGCAGTACTTC; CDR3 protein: CASSPHGPVDEQYF
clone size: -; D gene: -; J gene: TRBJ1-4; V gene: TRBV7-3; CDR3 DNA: TGTGCCAGCAGCCGGGGCAGGCGGAGGTTTGAAGCAACTAATGAAAAACTGTTTTTT; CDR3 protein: CASSRGRRRFEATNEKLFF
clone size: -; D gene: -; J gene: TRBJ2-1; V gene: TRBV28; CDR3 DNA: TGTGCCAGCAGTTCCCGTGGCGTTTGGTTCTTC; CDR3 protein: CASSSRGVWFF
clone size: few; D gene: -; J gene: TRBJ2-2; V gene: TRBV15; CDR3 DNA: TGTGCCACCAGCACCAGCCCGAACACCGGGGAGCTGTTTTTT; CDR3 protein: CATSTSPNTGELFF
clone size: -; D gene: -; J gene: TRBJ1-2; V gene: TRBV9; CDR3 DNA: TGTGCCAGCACCGGGGGAAGGACCTTAGATGGCTACACCTTC; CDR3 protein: CASTGGRTLDGYTF
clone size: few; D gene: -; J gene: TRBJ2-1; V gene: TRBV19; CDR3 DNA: TGTGCCAGTAGTATAAGAGGACTCACCTCCGATGAGCAGTTCTTC; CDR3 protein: CASSIRGLTSDEQFF
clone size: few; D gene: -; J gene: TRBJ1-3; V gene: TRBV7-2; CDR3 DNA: TGTGCCAGCAGCTTCCCAGGCAACTCTGGAAACACCATATATTTT; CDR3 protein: CASSFPGNSGNTIYF
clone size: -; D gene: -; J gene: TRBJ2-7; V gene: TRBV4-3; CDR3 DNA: TGCGCCAGCAGCCAAGTAGGCGGGCGGGGCCAGAGCAAGCAGTACTTC; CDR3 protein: CASSQVGGRGQSKQYF
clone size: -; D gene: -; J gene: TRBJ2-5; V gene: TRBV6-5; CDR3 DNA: TGTGCCAGCAGTGGACAGCTCCGAGAGACCCAGTACTTC; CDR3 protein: CASSGQLRETQYF
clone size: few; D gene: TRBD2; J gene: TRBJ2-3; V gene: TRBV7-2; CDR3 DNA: TGTGCCAGCAGCGCCCACCCAAGCGGGAGGGCCACAGATACGCAGTATTTT; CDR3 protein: CASSAHPSGRATDTQYF
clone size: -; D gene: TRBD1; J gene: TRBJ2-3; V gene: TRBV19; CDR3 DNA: TGTGCCAGTAGTCGGCGCGGGACAGGGGGAGCAACAGATACGCAGTATTTT; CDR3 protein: CASSRRGTGGATDTQYF
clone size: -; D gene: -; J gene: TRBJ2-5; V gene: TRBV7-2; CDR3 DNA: TGTGCCTGCAGCTTACGCGGTGGGGAGACCCAGTACTTC; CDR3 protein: CACSLRGGETQYF
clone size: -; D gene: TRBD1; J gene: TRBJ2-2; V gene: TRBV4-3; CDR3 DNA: TGCGCCAGCAGCCAAGATTCGCCGGGACAGGGGACCTACGGGGAGCTGTTTTTT; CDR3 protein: CASSQDSPGQGTYGELFF
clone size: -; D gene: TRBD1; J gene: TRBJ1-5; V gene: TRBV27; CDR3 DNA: TGTGCCAGCAGTTTCGGGGCAGGGGGTCAGCCCCAGCATTTT; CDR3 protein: CASSFGAGGQPQHF
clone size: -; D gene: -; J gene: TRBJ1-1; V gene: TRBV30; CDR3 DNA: TGTGCCTGGAGAGGTGGAGCACCAGGAGAGCCTGAAGCTTTCTTT; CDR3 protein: CAWRGGAPGEPEAFF
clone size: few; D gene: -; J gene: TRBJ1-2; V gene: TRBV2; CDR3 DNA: TGTGCCAGCAGTGACGCGGGCAGAGGCTATGGCTACACCTTC; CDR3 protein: CASSDAGRGYGYTF
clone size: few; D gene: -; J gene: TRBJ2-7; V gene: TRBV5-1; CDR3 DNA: TGCGCCAGCAGCCCACTAACCGGGGCCGGCGGCGAGCAGTACTTC; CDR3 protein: CASSPLTGAGGEQYF
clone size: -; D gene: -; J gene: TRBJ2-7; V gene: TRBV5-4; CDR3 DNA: TGTGCCAGCAGCCAAGAGTTAGAAAGCTCCTACGAGCAGTACTTC; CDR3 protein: CASSQELESSYEQYF